This T cell receptor beta chain was captured in a study of control samples from healthy donors and cancer patients. The CDR3 consists of 15 residues. V gave up 1 base and J gave up 3 bases; unmatched junction bases: 5. Germline V gene data show CDR1 as MGHRA and CDR2 as YSYEKL. Libraries were prepared by immunoSEQ multiplex PCR; TCRdb keeps only in-frame clonotypes and omits some of them. The table has 150,000 to 160,000 clones, approximately 94% seen once. This clonotype was sampled from a man aged 35 to 55 in good health. The sequenced material came from blood. The V and J genes are TRBV4-1 and TRBJ2-7, with TRBD1 matching over 8 bases. CDR3 residues: CASSQVVGTGYEQYF. CDR3 sequence (DNA): TGCGCCAGCAGCCAAGTAGTCGGGACAGGCTACGAGCAGTACTTC.